The 17 T cell receptor beta chains listed next were all sequenced from one sample in a study of tissue T cells after allogeneic stem cell transplantation. Assay: immunoSEQ multiplex PCR; the TCRdb copy retains only in-frame clones and omits some. The data contain approximately 7,600 clones, about 45% of them singletons. Stated time point: mouse harvest day 7 after allogeneic transplant. The graft held 10^6 splenic CD5+ T cells and 10^7 T-cell-depleted bone marrow cells. The sequenced material came from gut tissue. The receptors come from a female BALB/c mouse given C57BL/6 T cells with graft-versus-host disease after an allogeneic hematopoietic cell transplant.

Of note for this clone: The gene names here belong to mouse. With the read ending 1 residue before the CDR3 end, the germline J gene is used to fill in that end. V gene TRBV26 combines with J gene TRBJ1-1, with D uncertain. This CDR3 is 13 amino acids long. Germline CDR1 KGHPV, CDR2 FQNQEV (reference sequence). Deletions cut 6 bases from V and 0 bases from J, with 8 bases between. The CDR3 here is CASSPTPNTEVFF. CDR3 DNA (partial): TGTGCCAGCAGCCCGACACCAAACACAGAAGTCTTC.

A word on this clone: Here the gene names and germline are mouse. The read terminates 1 residue before the CDR3 end, so the remaining end is supplied by the germline J gene. The genes are TRBV2 and TRBJ2-3; D unresolved. This CDR3 comprises 13 residues. Germline CDR1 is LGHNA and CDR2 is YSYQKL. The germline V and J ends were trimmed by 0 bases and 2 bases, with 3 bases remaining between them. The CDR3 DNA, read in part, is TGTGCCAGCAGCCAAGAGTCTGCAGAAACGCTGTAT. It specifies CASSQESAETLY. The full CDR3 is CASSQESAETLYF.

In its sample, this clone was seen a few times. All gene names here are mouse names. The CDR3 here is CASSRTEISNERLFF. The covered CDR3 bases are TGTGCCAGCAGTCGGACAGAAATTTCCAACGAAAGATTATTT. The chain carries TRBV26 and TRBJ1-4; perhaps TRBD1 as D (6 bases). The CDR3 extends 1 residue past the end of the read, so its final part is completed from the germline J gene. The CDR3 sequence is 15 residues long. Germline assignment: CDR1 KGHPV and CDR2 FQNQEV (reference sequence). With 4 bases removed from V and 0 bases from J, the gap between germline ends came to 9 bases. Using reference TRBV26 and TRBJ1-4 for the parts outside the CDR3, the full variable domain is NSKVIQTPRYLVKGQGQKAKMRCIPEKGHPVVFWYQQNKNNEFKFLINFQNQEVLQQIDMTEKRFSAECPSNSPCSLEIQSSEAGDSALYLCASSRTEISNERLFFGHGTKLSVL.

In its sample, this clone was seen once. Genes and germline are mouse. The CDR3 end lies 1 residue beyond the end of the read and is filled in from the germline J gene. The chain employs TRBV20 and TRBJ1-1; 7 bases match TRBD1. Germline-derived CDR1 and CDR2 are GFQATS and STVNSAI. CDR3 length equals 11 residues. CDR3 sequence reads: CGGTVNTEVFF. Incomplete CDR3 DNA: TGTGGGGGGACAGTAAACACAGAAGTCTTC.

As to this clone: Gene names and germline refer to mouse. The DNA ends 1 residue before the CDR3 does, and the rest of the CDR3 is filled in from the germline J gene. Other DNA sequences in this specimen translate into the identical CDR3. The V and J genes are TRBV26 and TRBJ2-2; D gene ambiguous. The V end lost 6 bases, the J end lost 0 bases, and 8 bases lay between the germline ends. This CDR3 has 14 amino acids. Germline CDR1 reads KGHPV; CDR2 reads FQNQEV (reference sequence). CDR3 bases read: TGTGCCAGCAGCGGCACAACAAACACCGGGCAGCTCTAC. Translation gives CASSGTTNTGQLY. The complete CDR3 reads CASSGTTNTGQLYF.

A word on this clone: The genes and germline here are from mouse. The sequence runs out 1 residue before the end of the CDR3; the remainder is reconstructed from the germline J gene. The V and J genes are TRBV5 and TRBJ1-4; D possibly corresponds to TRBD1 (6 bases). The CDR3 runs 15 residues. V shed 0 bases and J shed 4 bases, with 9 bases lying between them. Germline V gene sequence: CDR1 LGHNA, CDR2 YNLKQL (reference sequence). The sequenced CDR3 bases are TGTGCCAGCAGCCAAGAGAGGGGGGGCAACGAAAGATTATTT. Its protein is CASSQERGGNERLF. The full CDR3 protein is CASSQERGGNERLFF.

Turning to this clone: Mouse gene names apply. The sequence runs out 1 residue before the end of the CDR3; the remainder is reconstructed from the germline J gene. This sequence joins TRBV4 and TRBJ2-7; no clear D gene. The V gene lost 4 bases and the J gene lost 0 bases, with 13 bases spanning the gap. Germline-derived CDR1 and CDR2 are LGHDT and YNNKQL (reference sequence). The CDR3 is 15 amino acids. The covered CDR3 bases are TGTGCCAGCAGCTCGCGACGAAAAAGCTCCTATGAACAGTAC. Amino acids: CASSSRRKSSYEQY. The whole CDR3 sequence is CASSSRRKSSYEQYF.

As regards this clone: The germline and genes are mouse ones. The read comes to an end 1 residue before the CDR3 does, leaving the germline J gene to fill in the end. The V gene is TRBV26, the J gene TRBJ1-1; 7 bases are a match to TRBD1. V lost 2 bases to trimming and J lost 4 bases; unmatched junction nucleotides: 4. The CDR3 consists of 14 residues. CDR1 KGHPV and CDR2 FQNQEV come from the germline V gene (reference sequence). This CDR3 reads CASSLRGGGTEVFF. The CDR3 bases that were read are TGTGCCAGCAGTCTGAGAGGGGGCGGCACAGAAGTCTTC.

Comment on this clone: Gene names are mouse gene names. The read falls 1 residue short of the CDR3 end, and the missing part is taken from the germline J gene. The chain couples TRBV3 to TRBJ2-7; 8 positions match TRBD2. CDR1 is SNHLY and CDR2 is FYNGKV in the germline V gene (reference sequence). The trim removed 4 bases at V and 4 bases at J, leaving 3 bases unmatched. The CDR3 runs to 13 residues. The CDR3 region is CASSSGLEYEQYF. The covered CDR3 bases are TGTGCCAGCAGCTCGGGACTGGAATATGAACAGTAC. The variable domain in full, with the rest retrieved from reference TRBV3 and TRBJ2-7, is GPKVLQIPSHQIIDMGQMVTLNCDPVSNHLYFYWYKQILGQQMEFLVNFYNGKVMEKSKLFKDQFSVERPDGSYFTLKIQPTALEDSAVYFCASSSGLEYEQYFGPGTRLTVL.

Concerning this clone itself: The gene symbols are mouse symbols. The CDR3 is cut off 1 residue early in the read; its end comes from the germline J gene. The chain has TRBV5 and TRBJ2-1; D unresolved. Trimming cost V 1 base and J 0 bases, with 4 bases left between them. The germline CDR1 and CDR2 sequences are LGHNA and YNLKQL (reference sequence). The CDR3 totals 14 residues. CDR3 region: CASSQGGNYAEQFF. CDR3 bases read: TGTGCCAGCAGCCAAGGTGGTAACTATGCTGAGCAGTTC.

The table lists this clone with a few counts. The genes and germline here are from mouse. The read terminates 1 residue before the CDR3 end, so the remaining end is supplied by the germline J gene. The gene calls are TRBV12-1 and TRBJ2-7; D ambiguous. The length of the CDR3 is 12 residues. CDR1 SGHSN and CDR2 HYEKVE come from the germline V gene. Deletions cut 2 bases from V and 1 base from J, with 5 bases between. The CDR3 bases that were read are TGTGCCAGCTCTCGACAATCCTATGAACAGTAC. It encodes CASSRQSYEQY. In full, the CDR3 is CASSRQSYEQYF.

With regard to this clone: Mouse gene names and germline throughout. The read halts 1 residue ahead of the CDR3 end, with the missing end drawn from the germline J gene. The chain recombines TRBV26 with TRBJ1-2, with 7 bases fitting TRBD1. V lost 3 bases and J lost 1; bases outside the gene matches: 2. Germline V lookup: CDR1 KGHPV, CDR2 FQNQEV (reference sequence). The CDR3 spans 14 residues. CDR3 sequence reads: CASSLYRGNSDYTF. The CDR3 bases that were read are TGTGCCAGCAGTCTCTACAGGGGAAACTCCGACTACACC. The full variable domain, completed using reference TRBV26 and TRBJ1-2, is NSKVIQTPRYLVKGQGQKAKMRCIPEKGHPVVFWYQQNKNNEFKFLINFQNQEVLQQIDMTEKRFSAECPSNSPCSLEIQSSEAGDSALYLCASSLYRGNSDYTFGSGTRLLVI.

As concerns this clone: Genes and germline come from the mouse. Read coverage stops 1 residue before the CDR3 terminus; the germline J gene supplies the remainder. This chain connects TRBV26 to TRBJ2-7; 8 bases map to TRBD2. Germline-derived CDR1 and CDR2 are KGHPV and FQNQEV (reference sequence). Unmatched junction bases numbered 5, after V lost 3 bases and J lost 4 bases. The CDR3 loop spans 14 amino acids. The covered CDR3 bases are TGTGCCAGCAGTCTACCCTGGGGGGCTTATGAACAGTAC. The encoded protein is CASSLPWGAYEQY. The whole CDR3 reads CASSLPWGAYEQYF.

This clone was seen a few times. Mouse gene names apply. Read sequence stops 1 residue before the CDR3 end, and the germline J gene provides the missing end. This rearrangement joins TRBV2 to TRBJ2-4; TRBD2 matches at 13 bases. Trimming took 4 bases from V and 3 from J; bases not matched to a gene: 7. Germline V CDR1 and CDR2: LGHNA, YSYQKL. CDR3 size: 17 residues. The CDR3 reads CASSPDWGGARQNTLYF. CDR3 DNA, as far as it was read: TGTGCCAGCAGCCCGGACTGGGGGGGCGCGCGGCAAAACACCTTGTAC.

Regarding this clone: Gene names follow the mouse nomenclature. Read sequence stops 1 residue before the CDR3 end, and the germline J gene provides the missing end. V gene TRBV19 combines with J gene TRBJ2-2; 9 bases line up with TRBD1. The germline CDR1 and CDR2 sequences are FNHDT and SITEND (reference sequence). The CDR3 has 15 amino acids. V lost 5 bases and J lost 0; bases outside the gene matches: 2. The CDR3 bases that were read are TGTGCCAGCAGCGGGACAGGGTCAAACACCGGGCAGCTCTAC. Protein: CASSGTGSNTGQLY. The complete CDR3 protein is CASSGTGSNTGQLYF.

This clone turned up a few times. Gene names refer to mouse genes. Read data end 1 residue before the CDR3 end; the end is taken from the germline J gene. This rearrangement joins TRBV16 to TRBJ1-4; 9 nucleotides align to TRBD1. This CDR3 contains 15 residues. The J segment lost 2 bases and the V segment lost 3 bases, leaving 1 base of the junction unmatched. Per the germline V gene, CDR1 is SGHSA and CDR2 is FRNQAP. The covered CDR3 bases are TGTGCAAGCAGCTTCACAGGGGGCTCCAACGAAAGATTATTT. Amino acid sequence: CASSFTGGSNERLF. The full CDR3 sequence reads CASSFTGGSNERLFF.

This clone was seen a handful of times. Genes here carry mouse names. The observed sequence ends 1 residue before the CDR3 terminus, with the missing tail filled in from the germline J gene. V is TRBV13-2 and J is TRBJ2-7, with D possibly TRBD1 on 6 matching bases. Trimming left V 5 bases short and J 4 bases short, with 13 bases between. Germline assignment: CDR1 NNHNN and CDR2 SYGAGS (reference sequence). The CDR3 contains 13 residues. This CDR3 is CASGAGQPYEQYF. The DNA read from the CDR3 is TGTGCCAGCGGGGCGGGACAACCTTATGAACAGTAC.